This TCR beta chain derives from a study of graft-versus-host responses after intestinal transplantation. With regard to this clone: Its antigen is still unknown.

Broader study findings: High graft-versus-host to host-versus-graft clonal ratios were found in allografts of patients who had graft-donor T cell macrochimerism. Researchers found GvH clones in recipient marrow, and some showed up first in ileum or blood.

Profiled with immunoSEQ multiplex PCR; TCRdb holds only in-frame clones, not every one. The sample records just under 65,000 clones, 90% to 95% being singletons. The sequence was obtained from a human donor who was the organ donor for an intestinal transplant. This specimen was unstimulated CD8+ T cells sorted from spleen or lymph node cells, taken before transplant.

CDR3 amino acids: CAWEPGGTGELFF. The CDR3 nucleotides read TGTGCCTGGGAGCCGGGGGGGACCGGGGAGCTGTTTTTT. The chain carries TRBV30 and TRBJ2-2, with 8 bases fitting TRBD2. There are 13 residues in the CDR3. CDR1 GTSNPN and CDR2 SVGIG come from the germline V gene (reference sequence). Unmatched junction bases numbered 4, after V lost 5 bases and J lost 5 bases.